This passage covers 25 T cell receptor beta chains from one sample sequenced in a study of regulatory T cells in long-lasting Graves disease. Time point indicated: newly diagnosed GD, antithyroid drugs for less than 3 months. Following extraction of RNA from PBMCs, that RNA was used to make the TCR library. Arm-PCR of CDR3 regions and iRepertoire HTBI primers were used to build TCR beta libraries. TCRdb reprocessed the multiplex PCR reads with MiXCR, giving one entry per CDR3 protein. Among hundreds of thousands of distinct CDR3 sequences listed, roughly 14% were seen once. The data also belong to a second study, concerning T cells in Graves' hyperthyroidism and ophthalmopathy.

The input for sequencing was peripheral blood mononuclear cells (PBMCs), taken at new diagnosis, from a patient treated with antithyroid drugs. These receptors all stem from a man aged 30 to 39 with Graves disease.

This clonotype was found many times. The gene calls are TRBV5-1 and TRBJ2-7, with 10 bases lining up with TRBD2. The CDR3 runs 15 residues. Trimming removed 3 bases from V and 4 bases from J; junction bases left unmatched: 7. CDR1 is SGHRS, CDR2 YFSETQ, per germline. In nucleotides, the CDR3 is TGCGCCAGCAGCTCCCTAGCGGGAGAGGTGTACGAGCAGTACTTC. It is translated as CASSSLAGEVYEQYF.

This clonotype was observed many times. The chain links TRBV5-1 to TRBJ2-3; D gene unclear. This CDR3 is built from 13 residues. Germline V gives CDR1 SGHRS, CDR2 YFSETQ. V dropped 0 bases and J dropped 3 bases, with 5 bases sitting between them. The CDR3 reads CASSLDDTDTQYF. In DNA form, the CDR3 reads TGCGCCAGCAGCTTGGATGATACAGATACGCAGTATTTT.

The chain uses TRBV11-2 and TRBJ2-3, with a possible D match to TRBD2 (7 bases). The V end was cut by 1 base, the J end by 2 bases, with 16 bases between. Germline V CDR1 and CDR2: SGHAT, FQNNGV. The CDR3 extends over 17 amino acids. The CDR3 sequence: CASSLGLGGGHTDTQYF. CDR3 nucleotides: TGTGCCAGCAGCTTAGGATTGGGCGGGGGACACACAGATACGCAGTATTTT.

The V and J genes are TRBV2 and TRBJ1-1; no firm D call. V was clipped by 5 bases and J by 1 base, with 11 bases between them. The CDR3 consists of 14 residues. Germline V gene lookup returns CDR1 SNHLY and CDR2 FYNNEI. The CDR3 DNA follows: TGTGCCAGCAGTATTCTCCTGTGGAACACTGAAGCTTTCTTT. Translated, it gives CASSILLWNTEAFF.

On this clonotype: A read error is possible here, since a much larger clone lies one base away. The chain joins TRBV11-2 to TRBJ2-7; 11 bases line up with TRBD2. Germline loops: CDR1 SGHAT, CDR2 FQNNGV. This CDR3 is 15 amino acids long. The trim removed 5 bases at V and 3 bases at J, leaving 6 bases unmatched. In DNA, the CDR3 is TGTGCCAGCAGCACGACCGGGACTAGCGGCTACGAGCAGTACTTC. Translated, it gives CASSTTGTSGYEQYF.

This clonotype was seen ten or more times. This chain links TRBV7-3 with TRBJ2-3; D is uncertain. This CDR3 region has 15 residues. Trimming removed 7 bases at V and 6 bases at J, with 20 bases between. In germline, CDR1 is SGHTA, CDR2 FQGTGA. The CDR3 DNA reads TGTGCCAGCACTTTCAACCTAGGGATCCGGGATACGCAGTATTTT. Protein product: CASTFNLGIRDTQYF. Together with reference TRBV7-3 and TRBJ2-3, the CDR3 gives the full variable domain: GAGVSQTPSNKVTEKGKYVELRCDPISGHTALYWYRQSLGQGPEFLIYFQGTGAADDSGLPNDRFFAVRPEGSVSTLKIQRTERGDSAVYLCASTFNLGIRDTQYFGPGTRLTVL.

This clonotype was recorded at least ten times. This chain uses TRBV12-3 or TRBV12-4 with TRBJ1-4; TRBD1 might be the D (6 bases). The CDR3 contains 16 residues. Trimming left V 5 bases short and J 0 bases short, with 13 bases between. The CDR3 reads CASSPRTDSTNEKLFF. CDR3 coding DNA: TGTGCCAGCAGTCCCCGGACAGACTCAACTAATGAAAAACTGTTTTTT.

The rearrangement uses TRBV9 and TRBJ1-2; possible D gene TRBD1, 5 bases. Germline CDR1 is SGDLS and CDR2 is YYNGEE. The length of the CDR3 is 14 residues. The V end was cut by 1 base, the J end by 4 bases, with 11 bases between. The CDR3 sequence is CASSVPGLSYGYTF. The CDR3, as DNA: TGTGCCAGCAGCGTACCAGGGTTGAGCTATGGCTACACCTTC.

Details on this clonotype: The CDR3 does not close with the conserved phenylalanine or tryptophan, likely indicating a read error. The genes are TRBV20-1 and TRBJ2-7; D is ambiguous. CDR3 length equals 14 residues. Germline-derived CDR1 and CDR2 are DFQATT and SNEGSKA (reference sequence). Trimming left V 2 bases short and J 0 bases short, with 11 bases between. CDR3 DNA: TGCAGTGCTAGATATTTCTCTGACTCCTACGAGCAGTACCTC. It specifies CSARYFSDSYEQYL.

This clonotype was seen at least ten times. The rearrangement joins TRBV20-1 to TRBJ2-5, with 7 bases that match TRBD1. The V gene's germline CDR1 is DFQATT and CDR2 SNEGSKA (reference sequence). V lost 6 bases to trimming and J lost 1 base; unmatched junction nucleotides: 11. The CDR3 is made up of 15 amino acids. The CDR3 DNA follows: TGCAGTGCCCTGGCGGGTGGGACAGTCCAAGAGACCCAGTACTTC. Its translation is CSALAGGTVQETQYF.

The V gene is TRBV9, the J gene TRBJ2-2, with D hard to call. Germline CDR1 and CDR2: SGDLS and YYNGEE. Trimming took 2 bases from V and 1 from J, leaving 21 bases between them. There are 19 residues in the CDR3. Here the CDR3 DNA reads TGTGCCAGCAGCGTGCGAACCTCGACGGAGAGACTGAACACCGGGGAGCTGTTTTTT. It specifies CASSVRTSTERLNTGELFF.

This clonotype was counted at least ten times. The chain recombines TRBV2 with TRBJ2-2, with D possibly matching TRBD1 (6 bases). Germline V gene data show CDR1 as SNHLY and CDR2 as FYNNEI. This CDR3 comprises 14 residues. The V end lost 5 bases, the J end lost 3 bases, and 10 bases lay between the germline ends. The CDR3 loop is CASSFTGYTGELFF. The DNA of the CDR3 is TGTGCCAGCAGTTTCACAGGGTACACCGGGGAGCTGTTTTTT.

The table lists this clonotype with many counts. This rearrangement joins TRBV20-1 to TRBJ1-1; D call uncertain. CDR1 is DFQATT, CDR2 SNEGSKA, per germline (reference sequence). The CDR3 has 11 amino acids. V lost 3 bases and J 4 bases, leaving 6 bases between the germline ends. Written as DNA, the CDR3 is TGCAGTGCTAGTTACAGCACTGAAGCTTTCTTT. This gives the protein CSASYSTEAFF.

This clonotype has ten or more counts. Here the CDR3 DNA reads TGCAGTGCTAGCAGAGGGCCCGGGGAGCTGTTTTTT. Its translation is CSASRGPGELFF. The chain uses TRBV20-1 and TRBJ2-2, with a tentative D call TRBD2 (5 bases). Germline V CDR1 and CDR2: DFQATT, SNEGSKA (reference sequence). The CDR3 extends over 12 amino acids. The V gene lost 3 bases and the J gene lost 6 bases, with 8 bases spanning the gap.

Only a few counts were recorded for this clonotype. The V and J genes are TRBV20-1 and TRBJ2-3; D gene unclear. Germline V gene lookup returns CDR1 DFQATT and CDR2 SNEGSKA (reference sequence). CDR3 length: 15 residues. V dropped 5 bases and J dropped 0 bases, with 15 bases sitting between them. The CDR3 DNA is TGCAGTGCTCGTTCCCCTTGGCCTAGCACAGATACGCAGTATTTT. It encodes CSARSPWPSTDTQYF.

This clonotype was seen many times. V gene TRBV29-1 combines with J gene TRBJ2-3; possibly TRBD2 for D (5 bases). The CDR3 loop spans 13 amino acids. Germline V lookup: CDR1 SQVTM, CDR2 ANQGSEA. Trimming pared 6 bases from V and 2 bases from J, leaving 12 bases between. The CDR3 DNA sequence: TGCAGCGTCGCAAGCGGACTCACAGATACGCAGTATTTT. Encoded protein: CSVASGLTDTQYF.

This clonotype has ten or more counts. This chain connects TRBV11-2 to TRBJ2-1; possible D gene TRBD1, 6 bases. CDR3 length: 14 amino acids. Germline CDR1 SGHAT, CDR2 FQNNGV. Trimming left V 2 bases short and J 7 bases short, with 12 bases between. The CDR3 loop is CASSLLLQGNEQFF. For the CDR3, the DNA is TGTGCCAGCAGCTTACTCCTTCAGGGGAATGAGCAGTTCTTC.

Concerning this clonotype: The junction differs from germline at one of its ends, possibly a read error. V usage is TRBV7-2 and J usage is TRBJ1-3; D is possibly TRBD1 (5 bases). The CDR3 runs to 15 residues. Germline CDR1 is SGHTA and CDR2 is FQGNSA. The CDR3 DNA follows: TGTGTCAGCAGCTACACAGGAAGCTCTGGAAACACCATATATTTT. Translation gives CVSSYTGSSGNTIYF.

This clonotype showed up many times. CDR3 sequence reads: CSVEAGTNTEAFF. CDR3 nucleotide sequence: TGCAGCGTTGAAGCGGGGACCAACACTGAAGCTTTCTTT. The rearrangement joins TRBV29-1 to TRBJ1-1; D possibly corresponds to TRBD1 (5 bases). CDR1 is SQVTM and CDR2 is ANQGSEA in the germline V gene. The CDR3 loop spans 13 amino acids. The V end was cut by 1 base, the J end by 2 bases, with 8 bases between.

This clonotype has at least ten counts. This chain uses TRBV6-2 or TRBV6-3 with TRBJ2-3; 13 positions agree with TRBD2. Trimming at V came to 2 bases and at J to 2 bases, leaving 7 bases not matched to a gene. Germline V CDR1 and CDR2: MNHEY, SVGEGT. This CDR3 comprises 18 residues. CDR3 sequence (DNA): TGTGCCAGCAGTTACACCGGGACTAGCGGGACCACCACAGATACGCAGTATTTT. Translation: CASSYTGTSGTTTDTQYF.

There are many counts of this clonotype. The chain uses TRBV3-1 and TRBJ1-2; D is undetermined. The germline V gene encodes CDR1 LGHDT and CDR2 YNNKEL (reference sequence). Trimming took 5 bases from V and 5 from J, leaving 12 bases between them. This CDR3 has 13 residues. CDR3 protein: CASSGGRRYGYTF. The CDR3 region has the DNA TGTGCCAGCAGCGGAGGACGGAGATATGGCTACACCTTC.

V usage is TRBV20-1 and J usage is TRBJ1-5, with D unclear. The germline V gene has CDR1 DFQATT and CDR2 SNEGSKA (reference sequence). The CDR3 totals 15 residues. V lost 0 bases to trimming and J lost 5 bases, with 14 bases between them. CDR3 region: CSARDLRRSDQPQHF. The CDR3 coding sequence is TGCAGTGCTAGAGATCTTCGCAGGTCAGATCAGCCCCAGCATTTT.

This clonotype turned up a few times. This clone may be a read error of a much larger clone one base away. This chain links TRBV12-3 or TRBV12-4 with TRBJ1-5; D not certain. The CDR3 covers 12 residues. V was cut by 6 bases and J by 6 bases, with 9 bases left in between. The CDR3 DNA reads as TGTGCCAGCAGCCCAGAGTCTCAGCCCCAGCATTTT. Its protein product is CASSPESQPQHF.

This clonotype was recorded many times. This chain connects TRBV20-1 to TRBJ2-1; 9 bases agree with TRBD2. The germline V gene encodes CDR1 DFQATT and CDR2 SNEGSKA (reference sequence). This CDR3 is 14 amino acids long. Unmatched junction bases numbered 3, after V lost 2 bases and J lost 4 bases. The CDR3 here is CSARSGLAYNEQFF. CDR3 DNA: TGCAGTGCTAGATCCGGACTAGCGTACAATGAGCAGTTCTTC.

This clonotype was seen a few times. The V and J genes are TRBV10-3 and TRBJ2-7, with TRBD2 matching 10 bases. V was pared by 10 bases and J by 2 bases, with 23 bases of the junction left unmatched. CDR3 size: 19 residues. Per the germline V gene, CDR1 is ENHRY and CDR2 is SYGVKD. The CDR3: CATTKSASGSHLLTYEQYF. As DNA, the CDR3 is TGTGCCACCACTAAGTCGGCTAGCGGGAGTCACCTCCTGACCTACGAGCAGTACTTC.